The 20 T cell receptor beta chains below were found in one sample sequenced in a study of T-cell memory formation after mild COVID-19. TCRdb reprocessed the 5' RACE reads with MiXCR, giving one entry per CDR3 protein. Counted here are 250,000 to 350,000 distinct CDR3 sequences, about a sixth occurring once; the ten biggest clones make up roughly 25%. The sample was PBMCs or a T cell subset sorted from them (not recorded which). Receptors originate from a man aged 18 to 35 who had mild COVID-19 (a few samples of this study predate the infection). Cell type and time point are not known.

The chain links TRBV7-9 to TRBJ2-7; maybe TRBD1 (5 bases). This CDR3 is 12 amino acids long. CDR1 is SEHNR and CDR2 is FQNEAQ in the germline V gene (reference sequence). V dropped 0 bases and J dropped 5 bases, with 5 bases sitting between them. CDR3 amino acids: CASSLAGHEQYV. The CDR3 coding sequence is TGTGCCAGCAGCTTAGCGGGGCACGAGCAGTACGTC.

This clonotype was detected only a few times. The V gene is TRBV18, the J gene TRBJ2-7; TRBD1 aligns across 9 bases. The CDR3 is 15 residues long. V lost 1 base, J lost 5 bases, and 6 bases stayed unmatched. Germline CDR1 reads KGHSH; CDR2 reads LQKENI. The CDR3 protein is CASSPRQDRGDEQYF. The CDR3 DNA sequence: TGTGCCAGCTCACCACGTCAGGACAGGGGCGACGAGCAGTACTTC.

In its sample, this clonotype was seen a few times. The chain combines TRBV18 with TRBJ1-1; TRBD1 is a possible D gene (5 bases). The CDR3 is 14 amino acids. With 5 bases removed from V and 1 base from J, the gap between germline ends came to 11 bases. CDR1 KGHSH and CDR2 LQKENI come from the germline V gene. The CDR3 reads CASSALTENTEAFF. CDR3 coding DNA: TGTGCCAGCTCAGCACTGACAGAGAACACTGAAGCTTTCTTT.

This clonotype was picked up a small number of times. The chain employs TRBV5-1 and TRBJ2-2, with D unresolved. The CDR3 is made up of 15 amino acids. V dropped 9 bases and J dropped 0 bases, with 15 bases sitting between them. Germline CDR1 and CDR2: SGHRS and YFSETQ. CDR3 region: CATRPYGSNTGELFF. DNA for the CDR3: TGCGCCACCCGCCCCTATGGGTCGAACACCGGGGAGCTGTTTTTT.

The chain has TRBV5-1 and TRBJ2-2; 8 positions agree with TRBD2. The CDR3 spans 17 residues. Germline values: CDR1 SGHRS, CDR2 YFSETQ. V dropped 4 bases and J dropped 1; count of bases not matched to a gene: 9. The CDR3 region is CASSPAGGGVNTGELFF. In nucleotides, the CDR3 is TGCGCCAGCAGCCCGGCGGGGGGCGGCGTGAACACCGGGGAGCTGTTTTTT.

This clonotype has only a few counts. V gene TRBV20-1 combines with J gene TRBJ2-3; D possibly corresponds to TRBD2 (6 bases). Germline lookup yields CDR1 DFQATT and CDR2 SNEGSKA (reference sequence). The CDR3 extends over 13 amino acids. The V end was cut by 6 bases, the J end by 5 bases, with 15 bases between. CDR3: CSARVAGGDTQYF. The CDR3, as DNA: TGCAGTGCCAGGGTAGCCGGGGGAGATACGCAGTATTTT.

This clonotype came up a few times. The rearrangement links TRBV29-1 to TRBJ2-4; D uncertain. Trimming removed 0 bases from V and 3 bases from J, with 9 bases in between. The CDR3 runs to 14 residues. Looked up from germline, CDR1 is SQVTM and CDR2 is ANQGSEA. CDR3: CSVEDIVRKNIQYF. The CDR3, as DNA: TGCAGCGTTGAAGATATAGTCCGCAAAAACATTCAGTACTTC.

The CDR3 sequence: CASSVGQQNEQFF. Here the CDR3 DNA reads TGTGCCAGCAGCGTAGGGCAGCAGAATGAGCAGTTCTTC. The rearrangement joins TRBV9 to TRBJ2-1; D unresolved. This CDR3 is 13 amino acids long. V was clipped by 0 bases and J by 7 bases, with 8 bases between them. The germline V gene encodes CDR1 SGDLS and CDR2 YYNGEE.

The gene calls are TRBV7-8 and TRBJ2-7; weak D call: TRBD2 (5 bases). The CDR3 consists of 13 residues. Germline CDR1 and CDR2: SGHVS and FQNEAQ. Trimming stripped 0 bases from V and 3 bases from J, with 6 bases between. The CDR3 here is CASSLARVYEQYF. As DNA, the CDR3 is TGTGCCAGCAGCTTAGCGCGGGTCTACGAGCAGTACTTC.

This clonotype has a handful of counts. The chain joins TRBV28 to TRBJ2-6; no reliable D call. CDR3 length: 15 amino acids. V was clipped by 11 bases and J by 4 bases, with 18 bases between them. In germline, CDR1 is MDHEN, CDR2 SYDVKM. DNA of the CDR3: TGTGCCGCCTCGTGGGTTCGGTGGGGGGCCAACGTCCTGACTTTC. Amino acid sequence: CAASWVRWGANVLTF.

The chain combines TRBV2 with TRBJ1-1, with D possibly matching TRBD1 (6 bases). The germline V gene has CDR1 SNHLY and CDR2 FYNNEI. V was cut by 8 bases and J by 1 base, with 14 bases left in between. The CDR3 runs to 14 residues. CDR3 loop: CASSLQGQNTEAFF. In nucleotides, the CDR3 is TGTGCCAGCTCCCTCCAGGGGCAGAACACTGAAGCTTTCTTT.

This clonotype has a handful of counts. The J gene is TRBJ2-1, the V gene TRBV27; the match to TRBD2 covers 12 bases. Germline loops: CDR1 MNHEY, CDR2 SMNVEV (reference sequence). The CDR3 runs to 16 residues. J was trimmed by 5 bases and V by 3 bases; bases with no gene match: 5. In nucleotides, the CDR3 is TGTGCCAGCAGTTTCGGACTAGCGGGGAGACACAATGAGCAGTTCTTC. It specifies CASSFGLAGRHNEQFF.

With respect to this clonotype: The germline gene is not matched at one end of the junction; a read error may be the cause. The chain recombines TRBV10-3 with TRBJ1-1, with D perhaps TRBD1 (5 bases). This CDR3 region has 14 residues. Germline V lookup: CDR1 ENHRY, CDR2 SYGVKD. The CDR3 sequence is CAISEFGGFGEAFF. CDR3 coding DNA: TGTGCAATCAGTGAGTTCGGGGGTTTCGGTGAAGCTTTCTTT.

The J gene is TRBJ2-5, the V gene TRBV30; TRBD2 is a possible D gene (5 bases). V dropped 3 bases and J dropped 5 bases, with 25 bases sitting between them. Per the germline V gene, CDR1 is GTSNPN and CDR2 is SVGIG (reference sequence). The CDR3 is 17 residues long. This CDR3 reads CAWRIPTAGSRTETQYF. As DNA, the CDR3 is TGTGCCTGGAGAATTCCTACCGCGGGCAGCAGGACGGAGACCCAGTACTTC.

This clonotype was observed a few times. The rearrangement joins TRBV7-9 to TRBJ2-3; no firm D call. Trimming took off 1 base at V and 4 bases at J, with 6 bases between the two ends. The CDR3 loop spans 13 amino acids. CDR1 and CDR2 from the germline V gene are SEHNR and FQNEAQ (reference sequence). The CDR3 DNA follows: TGTGCCAGCAGCTTAGGGAACGCAGATACGCAGTATTTT. This translates into CASSLGNADTQYF.

This clonotype was found a few times. The chain recombines TRBV7-3 with TRBJ2-1; no clear D. The CDR3 contains 17 residues. The V and J ends lost 2 bases and 0 bases respectively, with 14 bases between them. CDR1 SGHTA and CDR2 FQGTGA come from the germline V gene. The DNA of the CDR3 is TGTGCCAGCAGCTTATCGGTCAGCGCGAGCTCCTACAATGAGCAGTTCTTC. Translating gives CASSLSVSASSYNEQFF.

This clonotype showed up just a few times. The rearrangement uses TRBV20-1 and TRBJ2-3; TRBD1 aligns across 8 bases. J gave up 6 bases and V 6 bases, and 2 bases lay outside the gene matches. Germline V gives CDR1 DFQATT, CDR2 SNEGSKA (reference sequence). The CDR3 has 11 residues. In nucleotides, the CDR3 is TGCAGTGCCGGGGACAGGGATACGCAGTATTTT. Translation: CSAGDRDTQYF.

The sample holds a few counts of this clonotype. The gene calls are TRBV9 and TRBJ2-3; D remains unclear. Germline values: CDR1 SGDLS, CDR2 YYNGEE. The CDR3 is made up of 15 amino acids. The V end lost 3 bases, the J end lost 2 bases, and 13 bases lay between the germline ends. The CDR3 loop is CASSARSGLTDTQYF. The CDR3 DNA reads TGTGCCAGCAGCGCCCGGTCGGGCCTCACAGATACGCAGTATTTT.

The chain uses TRBV5-4 and TRBJ2-3, with 8 bases identical to TRBD2. This CDR3 contains 14 residues. Germline assignment: CDR1 SGHNT and CDR2 YYREEE (reference sequence). Trimming removed 4 bases from V and 3 bases from J; junction bases left unmatched: 4. This CDR3 is CASSIAGRTDTQYF. The CDR3 DNA follows: TGTGCCAGCAGCATAGCGGGGAGGACAGATACGCAGTATTTT.

This clonotype was seen at least ten times. This rearrangement joins TRBV6-5 to TRBJ2-5, with D possibly being TRBD2 (7 bases). Trimming left V 2 bases short and J 5 bases short, with 15 bases between. This CDR3 has 15 residues. The germline V gene has CDR1 MNHEY and CDR2 SVGAGI. The CDR3 DNA is TGTGCCAGCAGTTACGGGGGGGGCCGGTTGGAGACCCAGTACTTC. This translates into CASSYGGGRLETQYF.